What follows are 9 T cell receptor beta chains derived from one specimen sequenced in a study of cytomegalovirus exposure and HLA in healthy donors listed by TCRdb under 2017. The method was the immunoSEQ multiplex PCR assay. The multiplex PCR relied on a mix of 60 forward primers for TCR Vbeta segments and 13 reverse primers for TCR Jbeta segments. This is the immuneACCESS table as TCRdb keeps it, with only in-frame sequences that have V and J called. A part of the clones is gone; compared with another copy, unresolved V genes explain less than half, and the rest is unexplained. The sample table includes roughly 140,000 clones. The top ten constitute 2% to 3% of the sample. The material sequenced was PBMCs. The receptors were gathered from a man aged 35 to 55 in good health and CMV-seronegative.

This chain uses TRBV9 with TRBJ2-3, with D possibly being TRBD2 (6 bases). The V gene lost 4 bases and the J gene lost 2 bases, with 17 bases spanning the gap. The V gene's germline CDR1 is SGDLS and CDR2 YYNGEE. CDR3 size: 16 residues. In DNA form, the CDR3 reads TGTGCCAGCAGCCCAGGGAGTAGCGGATCCACAGATACGCAGTATTTT. Encoded protein: CASSPGSSGSTDTQYF. Full variable domain (missing parts from reference TRBV9 and TRBJ2-3): DSGVTQTPKHLITATGQRVTLRCSPRSGDLSVYWYQQSLDQGLQFLIQYYNGEERAKGNILERFSAQQFPDLHSELNLSSLELGDSALYFCASSPGSSGSTDTQYFGPGTRLTVL.

A remark on this clone: Other DNA sequences in the same sample also yield this CDR3. J is TRBJ1-2 and V is TRBV5-6; D perhaps matches TRBD1 (6 bases). The germline gives CDR1 SGHDT, CDR2 YYEEEE. The CDR3 is 14 amino acids. V dropped 0 bases and J dropped 4 bases, with 10 bases sitting between them. The CDR3 reads CASSLDRAGYGYTF. The CDR3 DNA sequence: TGTGCCAGCAGCTTGGACAGGGCCGGCTATGGCTACACCTTC.

The chain combines TRBV6-5 with TRBJ2-1, with D perhaps matching TRBD2 (6 bases). The length of the CDR3 is 11 residues. Per germline, CDR1 MNHEY and CDR2 SVGAGI. The V end lost 7 bases, the J end lost 8 bases, and 9 bases lay between the germline ends. CDR3 in DNA: TGTGCCAGCACCTGGGGGGATGAGCAGTTCTTC. As protein: CASTWGDEQFF.

V is TRBV27 and J is TRBJ2-7, with TRBD2 matching over 9 bases. This CDR3 region has 13 residues. V dropped 3 bases and J dropped 7; count of bases not matched to a gene: 4. The germline V gene encodes CDR1 MNHEY and CDR2 SMNVEV (reference sequence). The CDR3 sequence: CASSFSGGREQYF. The CDR3 bases are TGTGCCAGCAGTTTTAGCGGGGGACGTGAGCAGTACTTC.

The V gene is TRBV2, the J gene TRBJ2-3; perhaps TRBD2 as D (6 bases). The CDR3 spans 15 residues. Trimming removed 8 bases at V and 0 bases at J, with 15 bases between. CDR1 and CDR2 from the germline V gene are SNHLY and FYNNEI. The CDR3 nucleotides are TGTGCCAGCCCATGGGGGGAGATTAGCACAGATACGCAGTATTTT. Its protein is CASPWGEISTDTQYF.

The J gene is TRBJ2-2, the V gene TRBV12-5; D is perhaps TRBD1 (8 bases). The CDR3 spans 20 residues. V was pared by 1 base and J by 5 bases, with 26 bases between. The V gene's germline CDR1 is LGHNT and CDR2 FRNRAP. The CDR3 DNA follows: TGTGCTAGTGGTTTGGGAGCTGGCAGGGGGCTTATGCGGGAGACCGGGGAGCTGTTTTTT. It codes for CASGLGAGRGLMRETGELFF.

This chain joins TRBV6-1 and TRBJ2-3; D not certain. This CDR3 has 12 amino acids. V dropped 4 bases and J dropped 2 bases, with 4 bases sitting between them. The germline V gene has CDR1 MNHNS and CDR2 SASEGT. The CDR3 sequence: CASSVYTDTQYF. The CDR3 DNA sequence: TGTGCCAGCAGTGTATACACAGATACGCAGTATTTT.

CDR3 residues: CASSQTPTGDYGYTF. Written as DNA, the CDR3 is TGCGCCAGCAGCCAAACCCCGACAGGGGACTATGGCTACACCTTC. The chain joins TRBV4-3 to TRBJ1-2; 8 bases agree with TRBD1. Per the germline V gene, CDR1 is LGHNA and CDR2 is YSLEER. This CDR3 region has 15 residues. V lost 2 bases and J lost 3; bases outside the gene matches: 5.

This chain uses TRBV7-9 with TRBJ1-1; 7 positions match TRBD1. The CDR3 contains 19 residues. Trimming at V came to 1 base and at J to 0 bases, leaving 14 bases not matched to a gene. Germline CDR1 and CDR2: SEHNR and FQNEAQ (reference sequence). The DNA for the CDR3 is TGTGCCAGCAGCTTAGGGGGGTACAGGGGCAGAATCATGAACACTGAAGCTTTCTTT. Protein sequence: CASSLGGYRGRIMNTEAFF.